Each of the 17 T cell receptor beta chains below was sequenced from the same sample in a study of cytomegalovirus exposure and HLA in healthy donors. PCR involved 60 Vbeta and 13 Jbeta primers. This table comes from immunoSEQ multiplex PCR, and its TCRdb copy is limited to in-frame clones, with some not included. The table records 40,000 to 55,000 clones, under 70% of them present only once. Sequenced input: PBMCs. The receptor source for this set is a man aged 55 to 70 in good health and CMV-seropositive.

J is TRBJ2-7 and V is TRBV5-1, with D maybe TRBD2 (7 bases). The V end was cut by 0 bases, the J end by 5 bases, with 12 bases between. In germline, CDR1 is SGHRS, CDR2 YFSETQ. This CDR3 spans 14 amino acids. The CDR3 is CASSLVAGANEQYF. The CDR3 DNA sequence: TGCGCCAGCAGCTTGGTTGCGGGGGCAAACGAGCAGTACTTC. Full variable domain (outside the CDR3, taken from reference TRBV5-1 and TRBJ2-7): KAGVTQTPRYLIKTRGQQVTLSCSPISGHRSVSWYQQTPGQGLQFLFEYFSETQRNKGNFPGRFSGRQFSNSRSEMNVSTLELGDSALYLCASSLVAGANEQYFGPGTRLTVT.

The V gene is TRBV7-2, the J gene TRBJ2-1, with 7 bases matching TRBD2. There are 16 residues in the CDR3. From germline, CDR1 is SGHTA and CDR2 FQGNSA. Trimming cost V 0 bases and J 6 bases; bases outside gene matches: 8. CDR3 amino acids: CASSLAATSRFNEQFF. The CDR3 coding sequence is TGTGCCAGCAGCTTAGCCGCGACTAGCAGGTTCAATGAGCAGTTCTTC.

This clone was found a few times. The chain is built from TRBV5-1 and TRBJ1-4; D is unresolved. The CDR3 extends over 14 amino acids. Germline V gene lookup returns CDR1 SGHRS and CDR2 YFSETQ. V lost 0 bases and J 7 bases, leaving 10 bases between the germline ends. CDR3 sequence reads: CASSLGGPSEKLFF. Written as DNA, the CDR3 is TGCGCCAGCAGCTTGGGTGGGCCAAGTGAAAAACTGTTTTTT.

The chain links TRBV6-5 to TRBJ1-2; 8 bases map to TRBD1. Germline-derived CDR1 and CDR2 are MNHEY and SVGAGI. The CDR3 runs to 15 residues. The ends lost 0 bases at V and 0 bases at J; junction bases unmatched: 0. The CDR3 coding sequence is TGTGCCAGCAGTTACTCGACAGGGGCTAACTATGGCTACACCTTC. Protein product: CASSYSTGANYGYTF.

This clone was found a few times. The CDR3, as DNA: TGCGCCAGCAGCCAAATACCGGGACAGGCTTACAATGAGCAGTTCTTC. It translates to CASSQIPGQAYNEQFF. The chain is built from TRBV4-1 and TRBJ2-1; 8 bases are shared with TRBD1. The CDR3 spans 16 residues. The J segment lost 4 bases and the V segment lost 2 bases, leaving 7 bases of the junction unmatched. Germline CDR1 is MGHRA and CDR2 is YSYEKL.

This rearrangement joins TRBV28 to TRBJ2-3; D is possibly TRBD2 (6 bases). CDR3 length equals 15 residues. The V and J ends lost 3 bases and 0 bases respectively, with 10 bases between them. The germline gives CDR1 MDHEN, CDR2 SYDVKM. The CDR3 DNA follows: TGTGCCAGCAGTTTGGGACTGATGAGCACAGATACGCAGTATTTT. Protein sequence: CASSLGLMSTDTQYF.

The sample holds a few counts of this clone. V usage is TRBV16 and J usage is TRBJ1-5; no firm D call. CDR1 KGHSY and CDR2 FQNENV come from the germline V gene. The ends were cut back, 2 bases at V and 3 bases at J, with 8 bases in the middle. The length of the CDR3 is 14 residues. The CDR3 nucleotides read TGTGCCAGCAGCCAACAGGCAGCCAATCAGCCCCAGCATTTT. Translated: CASSQQAANQPQHF.

V gene TRBV7-9 combines with J gene TRBJ2-1; TRBD2 is a possible D gene (6 bases). Trimming cost V 4 bases and J 9 bases, with 13 bases left between them. Germline V CDR1 and CDR2: SEHNR, FQNEAQ (reference sequence). The CDR3 is 13 residues long. CDR3 sequence: CASSYNQGGEQFF. The CDR3 nucleotides read TGTGCCAGCAGCTATAATCAGGGAGGTGAGCAGTTCTTC.

This clone was seen a handful of times. This chain uses TRBV7-9 with TRBJ1-3; D uncertain. Germline CDR1 reads SEHNR; CDR2 reads FQNEAQ (reference sequence). The CDR3 runs 11 residues. V dropped 5 bases and J dropped 8 bases, with 7 bases sitting between them. This chain's CDR3 is CASSPPYTIYF. The CDR3 region has the DNA TGTGCCAGCAGCCCCCCGTACACCATATATTTT.

This clone was recorded only once. V and J are TRBV4-3 and TRBJ2-5; no clear D. Germline loops: CDR1 LGHNA, CDR2 YSLEER. The CDR3 is 13 amino acids. With 0 bases removed from V and 3 bases from J, the gap between germline ends came to 5 bases. DNA for the CDR3: TGCGCCAGCAGCCAAGACTTCGAAGAGACCCAGTACTTC. Amino acids: CASSQDFEETQYF.

This chain uses TRBV2 with TRBJ2-7; tentative D call: TRBD1 (7 bases). V was trimmed by 5 bases and J by 4 bases, leaving 15 bases between them. CDR1 and CDR2 (germline): SNHLY, FYNNEI. This CDR3 is 14 amino acids long. CDR3 in amino acids: CASSWGRGVYEQYF. DNA for the CDR3: TGTGCCAGCAGTTGGGGCAGGGGGGTTTACGAGCAGTACTTC.

V usage is TRBV5-1 and J usage is TRBJ2-3; possibly TRBD1 for D (6 bases). V lost 1 base and J lost 6, with 9 bases in between. There are 13 residues in the CDR3. Germline CDR1 is SGHRS and CDR2 is YFSETQ. CDR3 DNA: TGCGCCAGCAGCTTGACAGGGCTGGATACGCAGTATTTT. It specifies CASSLTGLDTQYF.

The gene calls are TRBV18 and TRBJ2-3, with 11 positions matching TRBD2. This CDR3 is built from 17 residues. CDR1 is KGHSH, CDR2 LQKENI, per germline. V lost 3 bases, J lost 3 bases, and 8 bases stayed unmatched. This CDR3 is CASSPSGLADTTDTQYF. DNA for the CDR3: TGTGCCAGCTCACCCTCGGGACTAGCGGATACTACAGATACGCAGTATTTT. The whole variable domain, filled in from reference TRBV18 and TRBJ2-3, reads NAGVMQNPRHLVRRRGQEARLRCSPMKGHSHVYWYRQLPEEGLKFMVYLQKENIIDESGMPKERFSAEFPKEGPSILRIQQVVRGDSAAYFCASSPSGLADTTDTQYFGPGTRLTVL.

The rearrangement uses TRBV5-6 and TRBJ1-6; 7 bases are a match to TRBD1. This CDR3 comprises 14 residues. Germline CDR1 and CDR2: SGHDT and YYEEEE. V shed 0 bases and J 10 bases; nucleotides not matched to a gene: 4. This chain's CDR3 is CASSLGDRASPLHF. Here the CDR3 DNA reads TGTGCCAGCAGCTTGGGTGACAGGGCCTCACCCCTCCACTTT.

V is TRBV5-1 and J is TRBJ2-3, with D possibly TRBD1 on 6 matching bases. The V and J ends lost 2 bases and 5 bases respectively, with 9 bases between them. The CDR3 contains 13 residues. The germline CDR1 and CDR2 sequences are SGHRS and YFSETQ. The CDR3 reads CASSFRGEDTQYF. The CDR3 nucleotides read TGCGCCAGCAGCTTCAGGGGAGAAGATACGCAGTATTTT.

The rearrangement joins TRBV7-2 to TRBJ2-7, with TRBD2 as a possible D gene (6 bases). The germline V gene has CDR1 SGHTA and CDR2 FQGNSA. Deletions cut 3 bases from V and 1 base from J, with 13 bases between. This CDR3 contains 15 residues. CDR3 sequence reads: CASSLRISGSYEQYF. In DNA, the CDR3 is TGTGCCAGCAGCTTGCGGATTAGCGGTTCCTACGAGCAGTACTTC.

J is TRBJ1-5 and V is TRBV16; tentatively, D is TRBD1 (6 bases). Per germline, CDR1 KGHSY and CDR2 FQNENV. Trimming took off 0 bases at V and 0 bases at J, with 12 bases between the two ends. This CDR3 contains 17 residues. The CDR3 loop is CASSQSDSYYSNQPQHF. The DNA of the CDR3 is TGTGCCAGCAGCCAATCGGACAGCTATTATAGCAATCAGCCCCAGCATTTT.